A single sample is the source of the 4 T cell receptor beta chains below, sequenced in a study of blood T cell repertoires in COVID-19. This table comes from immunoSEQ multiplex PCR, and its TCRdb copy is limited to in-frame clones, with some not included. The sample holds 110,000 or so clones, 75% to 90% seen once. Sequenced sample: peripheral blood. The receptors stem from an older woman with COVID-19, enrolled during active disease.

This clone has more than one count but fewer than ten. V usage is TRBV14 and J usage is TRBJ1-2, with 7 bases identical to TRBD1. The germline CDR1 and CDR2 sequences are SGHDN and FVKESK. The CDR3 contains 14 residues. With V trimmed by 3 bases and J by 7 bases, 8 bases remained unmatched. The CDR3, as DNA: TGTGCCAGCAGCCAGAGACAGGGAGGCCTTGGCTACACCTTC. Translated, it gives CASSQRQGGLGYTF.

The rearrangement links TRBV7-3 to TRBJ1-1; D unresolved. V was cut by 1 base and J by 2 bases, with 14 bases left in between. Germline lookup yields CDR1 SGHTA and CDR2 FQGTGA. The CDR3 is 16 amino acids. The CDR3, as DNA: TGTGCCAGCAGCTTAAGCCCCCTCGGGATAAACACTGAAGCTTTCTTT. Translated: CASSLSPLGINTEAFF.

The chain couples TRBV30 to TRBJ1-2; a weak D match, TRBD1 (5 bases). CDR1 is GTSNPN, CDR2 SVGIG, per germline (reference sequence). V was shortened by 5 bases and J by 5 bases, with 15 bases between the two germline ends. The CDR3 runs 13 residues. The DNA of the CDR3 is TGTGCCTGGGAACCGACAGATTCATATGGCTACACCTTC. This gives the protein CAWEPTDSYGYTF.

The chain couples TRBV6-1 to TRBJ1-1; D is perhaps TRBD1 (5 bases). The V gene lost 1 base and the J gene lost 9 bases, with 12 bases spanning the gap. The length of the CDR3 is 13 residues. The germline V gene has CDR1 MNHNS and CDR2 SASEGT. For the CDR3, the DNA is TGTGCCAGCAGTGAAGTGGGGGGGGTGAAAGCTTTCTTT. Translated: CASSEVGGVKAFF.